The entry that follows covers one T cell receptor (beta chain) sequence. Deep-level assay runs were performed. In the sorted-subset replicate PCRs, around 220 ng DNA, tens of thousands of T cell genomes, was used. Assay used: immunoSEQ multiplex PCR; TCRdb lists only in-frame clones, some missing. The data show millions of clones, 90% to 95% seen once. The data originate from a study of shared clonotypes between healthy human individuals. Study overall: Each donor's CD4 naive and CD4 memory cells filled three plates apiece, CD8 naive two, and CD8 memory one.

Source material: naive CD4+ T cells sorted from blood. Subset reported: CD45RA+ positively selected. The sequence derives from a man aged 18 to 29 in good health.

The CDR3 spells CASMQREGHNEQFF. CDR3 DNA sequence: TGTGCCAGCATGCAGCGGGAGGGCCACAATGAGCAGTTCTTC. This chain connects TRBV2 to TRBJ2-1; 10 nucleotides match TRBD2. This CDR3 comprises 14 residues. The germline V gene has CDR1 SNHLY and CDR2 FYNNEI. V lost 7 bases and J lost 5; bases outside the gene matches: 5.